The 23 T cell receptor beta chains presented below share a single source sample, sequenced in a study of shared clonotypes between healthy human individuals. Profiled with immunoSEQ multiplex PCR; TCRdb holds only in-frame clones, not every one. This table holds about 2.5 million clones, 85% to 95% found once. Material: naive CD4+ T cells from PBMCs. The subset is: CD45RA+ positively selected. The receptors shown here come from a man younger than 35 in good health. Some clones in this sample may be carry-over from other donors' samples.

The chain couples TRBV5-1 to TRBJ2-7; TRBD1 matches at 10 bases. The V gene end was trimmed by 4 bases and the J gene end by 5 bases; junction bases not matched to a gene: 6. CDR1 SGHRS and CDR2 YFSETQ come from the germline V gene. This CDR3 comprises 14 residues. The CDR3 sequence: CASSLDRGRDEQYF. The CDR3 nucleotides read TGCGCCAGCAGCCTAGACAGGGGGCGCGACGAGCAGTACTTC.

The rearrangement links TRBV5-1 to TRBJ2-7; TRBD2 matches 7 bases. J was trimmed by 2 bases and V by 6 bases; bases with no gene match: 8. The length of the CDR3 is 14 residues. Germline-derived CDR1 and CDR2 are SGHRS and YFSETQ. The CDR3, as DNA: TGCGCCAGCAAAAGTGGTAGCGGGCCCTACGAGCAGTACTTC. Protein: CASKSGSGPYEQYF.

The gene calls are TRBV28 and TRBJ1-1; possibly TRBD1 for D (5 bases). Germline V gene lookup returns CDR1 MDHEN and CDR2 SYDVKM. The CDR3 spans 13 residues. V was cut by 6 bases and J by 2 bases, with 10 bases left in between. DNA for the CDR3: TGTGCCAGCAGAAATACAGGAAACACTGAAGCTTTCTTT. Translation: CASRNTGNTEAFF.

The V gene is TRBV6-6, the J gene TRBJ1-4; D might be TRBD1 (5 bases). The germline V and J ends were trimmed by 6 bases and 2 bases, with 10 bases remaining between them. Looked up from germline, CDR1 is MNHNY and CDR2 is SVGAGI (reference sequence). The CDR3 runs 14 residues. In DNA, the CDR3 is TGTGCCAGCAGCAGGGACCCCACTAATGAAAAACTGTTTTTT. Encoded protein: CASSRDPTNEKLFF.

The V and J genes are TRBV5-1 and TRBJ2-2, with D unclear. The CDR3 extends over 15 amino acids. Trimming took 0 bases from V and 1 from J, leaving 7 bases between them. In germline, CDR1 is SGHRS, CDR2 YFSETQ. This CDR3 reads CASSLVTENTGELFF. In nucleotides, the CDR3 is TGCGCCAGCAGCTTGGTTACGGAGAACACCGGGGAGCTGTTTTTT.

The gene calls are TRBV18 and TRBJ1-2, with D maybe TRBD1 (5 bases). The CDR3 runs 14 residues. Germline V gene data show CDR1 as KGHSH and CDR2 as LQKENI. Trimming removed 3 bases from V and 3 bases from J, with 11 bases in between. The CDR3 is CASSPIDSYYGYTF. The CDR3, as DNA: TGTGCCAGCTCACCCATCGACAGCTACTATGGCTACACCTTC.

The chain combines TRBV4-3 with TRBJ2-7; 8 bases are shared with TRBD2. The CDR3 extends over 16 amino acids. The V gene's germline CDR1 is LGHNA and CDR2 YSLEER. The J segment lost 4 bases and the V segment lost 0 bases, leaving 8 bases of the junction unmatched. The CDR3 here is CASSQETGTRIYEQYF. The CDR3 DNA sequence: TGCGCCAGCAGCCAAGAGACCGGGACTAGGATATACGAGCAGTACTTC.

Turning to this clone: Within the sample, other DNA sequences also encode this same CDR3. The chain couples TRBV4-2 to TRBJ2-1; D is possibly TRBD1 (6 bases). The CDR3 has 15 residues. Germline CDR1 reads LGHNA; CDR2 reads YNFKEQ. The V end was cut by 0 bases, the J end by 3 bases, with 9 bases between. CDR3 in amino acids: CASSQDQDSYNEQFF. As DNA, the CDR3 is TGTGCCAGCAGCCAAGATCAGGACAGCTACAATGAGCAGTTCTTC.

The V gene is TRBV9, the J gene TRBJ2-3, with D perhaps TRBD1 (6 bases). The CDR3 has 14 amino acids. Germline V CDR1 and CDR2: SGDLS, YYNGEE. Trimming pared 0 bases from V and 3 bases from J, leaving 8 bases between. CDR3 sequence: CASSVDTGTDTQYF. DNA for the CDR3: TGTGCCAGCAGCGTAGATACAGGGACAGATACGCAGTATTTT.

The chain links TRBV12-5 to TRBJ2-7; 9 bases line up with TRBD2. Germline CDR1 and CDR2: LGHNT and FRNRAP. The length of the CDR3 is 16 residues. Germline trimming cut 2 bases from V and 2 bases from J; bases unmatched to any gene: 7. In nucleotides, the CDR3 is TGTGCTAGTGGTTTGTCGGCGGGAGGGCTGGCCTACGAGCAGTACTTC. As protein: CASGLSAGGLAYEQYF.

This rearrangement joins TRBV9 to TRBJ2-1; 7 positions agree with TRBD2. Unmatched junction bases numbered 10, after V lost 0 bases and J lost 7 bases. Germline lookup yields CDR1 SGDLS and CDR2 YYNGEE. There are 16 residues in the CDR3. CDR3 sequence reads: CASSVGGRATWNEQFF. The CDR3 nucleotides are TGTGCCAGCAGCGTAGGGGGGAGGGCCACTTGGAATGAGCAGTTCTTC. The whole variable domain, remainder taken from reference TRBV9 and TRBJ2-1, is DSGVTQTPKHLITATGQRVTLRCSPRSGDLSVYWYQQSLDQGLQFLIQYYNGEERAKGNILERFSAQQFPDLHSELNLSSLELGDSALYFCASSVGGRATWNEQFFGPGTRLTVL.

The chain is built from TRBV5-1 and TRBJ2-7, with no clear D. V shed 2 bases and J shed 0 bases, with 9 bases lying between them. The CDR3 is made up of 14 amino acids. Per germline, CDR1 SGHRS and CDR2 YFSETQ. The DNA of the CDR3 is TGCGCCAGCAGCTTTAGCATAAGCTCCTACGAGCAGTACTTC. It codes for CASSFSISSYEQYF.

A remark on this clone: Within the sample, other DNA sequences also encode this same CDR3. The chain has TRBV5-1 and TRBJ2-5; D is unclear. The CDR3 consists of 13 residues. The V gene lost 0 bases and the J gene lost 2 bases, with 5 bases spanning the gap. Germline CDR1 reads SGHRS; CDR2 reads YFSETQ. CDR3 nucleotides: TGCGCCAGCAGCTTGGTCTCGCAAGAGACCCAGTACTTC. Protein sequence: CASSLVSQETQYF.

The chain couples TRBV19 to TRBJ2-6; 7 nucleotides align to TRBD1. Germline-derived CDR1 and CDR2 are LNHDA and SQIVND (reference sequence). The CDR3 runs 19 residues. The V and J ends lost 6 bases and 0 bases, in that order; junction bases with no gene match: 14. As DNA, the CDR3 is TGTGCCAGTAGAGGGACAGCCCCTGGACAGAGCTCTGGGGCCAACGTCCTGACTTTC. Translating it yields CASRGTAPGQSSGANVLTF.

This clone appeared a single time. J is TRBJ1-5 and V is TRBV6-1; no clear D. The germline gives CDR1 MNHNS, CDR2 SASEGT. V gave up 7 bases and J gave up 4 bases, with 8 bases separating them. The CDR3 is made up of 12 amino acids. The DNA for the CDR3 is TGTGCCAGCAACCAACAGAATCAGCCCCAGCATTTT. This codes for CASNQQNQPQHF.

V gene TRBV5-6 combines with J gene TRBJ2-3; unclear D gene. The V gene's germline CDR1 is SGHDT and CDR2 YYEEEE. V lost 0 bases and J 4 bases, leaving 3 bases between the germline ends. CDR3 size: 12 residues. CDR3 amino acids: CASSLVPDTQYF. CDR3 bases: TGTGCCAGCAGCTTGGTCCCAGATACGCAGTATTTT.

The sample holds one count of this clone. This chain uses TRBV19 with TRBJ1-2, with D unclear. CDR1 is LNHDA and CDR2 is SQIVND in the germline V gene (reference sequence). This CDR3 is 14 amino acids long. Trimming stripped 3 bases from V and 2 bases from J, with 10 bases between. The CDR3 region is CASSIPTVNYGYTF. CDR3 in DNA: TGTGCCAGTAGTATCCCAACAGTAAACTATGGCTACACCTTC.

The chain is built from TRBV6-5 and TRBJ1-6, with D possibly TRBD1 on 6 matching bases. This CDR3 has 14 residues. Germline loops: CDR1 MNHEY, CDR2 SVGAGI. V gave up 6 bases and J gave up 7 bases, with 13 bases separating them. In DNA, the CDR3 is TGTGCCAGCAGCCGAGGACAGATGAATTCACCCCTCCACTTT. It yields the protein CASSRGQMNSPLHF.

The rearrangement joins TRBV30 to TRBJ2-1; no clear D. The CDR3 is made up of 12 amino acids. V was cut by 5 bases and J by 4 bases, with 9 bases left in between. CDR1 is GTSNPN, CDR2 SVGIG, per germline (reference sequence). CDR3 sequence reads: CAWRPAYNEQFF. CDR3 DNA sequence: TGTGCCTGGCGCCCGGCGTACAATGAGCAGTTCTTC.

The CDR3 spells CASSLGYSYEQYF. CDR3 in DNA: TGTGCCAGCAGCTTGGGTTATAGCTACGAGCAGTACTTC. The V and J genes are TRBV5-6 and TRBJ2-7; unclear D gene. The CDR3 is 13 amino acids. Trimming took off 0 bases at V and 3 bases at J, with 7 bases between the two ends. The germline gives CDR1 SGHDT, CDR2 YYEEEE.

The chain couples TRBV11-2 to TRBJ1-5; TRBD1 matches at 9 bases. The CDR3 totals 16 residues. Germline V gives CDR1 SGHAT, CDR2 FQNNGV. The J segment lost 2 bases and the V segment lost 5 bases, leaving 7 bases of the junction unmatched. CDR3 coding DNA: TGTGCCAGCAGCGGGTTACAGGGGGCTGGCAATCAGCCCCAGCATTTT. Protein sequence: CASSGLQGAGNQPQHF.

With respect to this clone: The identical CDR3 is also encoded by other nucleotide sequences in the sample. The V call is TRBV4-2, the J call TRBJ1-5, with D perhaps TRBD1 (5 bases). V gave up 0 bases and J gave up 0 bases, with 9 bases separating them. The length of the CDR3 is 16 residues. Per the germline V gene, CDR1 is LGHNA and CDR2 is YNFKEQ. Written as DNA, the CDR3 is TGTGCCAGCAGCCAAGAGGGGGGGTATAGCAATCAGCCCCAGCATTTT. Translated: CASSQEGGYSNQPQHF.

The V and J genes are TRBV19 and TRBJ1-5, with D unclear. The CDR3 extends over 16 amino acids. CDR1 is LNHDA, CDR2 SQIVND, per germline (reference sequence). V was shortened by 6 bases and J by 1 base, with 16 bases between the two germline ends. The CDR3, as DNA: TGTGCCAGTAGCCTTTTTGGGGATGGGAGCAATCAGCCCCAGCATTTT. It encodes CASSLFGDGSNQPQHF.